Below are 2 T cell receptor beta chains sequenced from a single sample in a study of control samples from healthy donors and cancer patients. TCRdb keeps only in-frame clones here, not all; method: immunoSEQ multiplex PCR. This sample carries about 110,000 clones, 70% to 85% of them seen once, and the ten largest clones take 6% to 8%. The sequencing sample was made of blood. Source of these receptors: a young man in good health.

This clone was detected a few times. This chain joins TRBV7-9 and TRBJ1-1, with D unclear. CDR1 and CDR2 from the germline V gene are SEHNR and FQNEAQ (reference sequence). Between the trimmed V and J ends, which lost 0 bases and 4 bases, there was a span of 9 bases. The CDR3 has 14 amino acids. CDR3 loop: CASSLAGGGTEAFF. Written as DNA, the CDR3 is TGTGCCAGCAGCTTAGCTGGCGGCGGCACTGAAGCTTTCTTT.

The rearrangement uses TRBV5-6 and TRBJ1-2; 10 bases fit TRBD1. From germline, CDR1 is SGHDT and CDR2 YYEEEE. V trimming: 3 bases; J trimming: 2 bases; junction bases outside the gene matches: 1. This CDR3 has 14 residues. Here the CDR3 DNA reads TGTGCCAGCAGCTCGACAGGGGGCAACTATGGCTACACCTTC. Translation gives CASSSTGGNYGYTF.